The 10 T cell receptor beta chains below were found in one sample sequenced in a study of blood T cell repertoires in COVID-19. Sequencing was performed with immunoSEQ multiplex PCR; in TCRdb, only in-frame clones are kept and a portion is missing. The sample consists of approximately 310,000 clones, 85% of them appearing once. The sample comprised PBMCs or T cells enriched from blood (not recorded which). The receptors here all came from a woman aged 25 to 39 who had been exposed to COVID-19.

This rearrangement joins TRBV2 to TRBJ2-6; 12 nucleotides line up with TRBD2. The germline V gene encodes CDR1 SNHLY and CDR2 FYNNEI. This CDR3 is built from 18 residues. Unmatched junction bases numbered 3, after V lost 1 base and J lost 2 bases. The CDR3 loop is CASSEGPSGRAGANVLTF. The DNA for the CDR3 is TGTGCCAGCAGTGAAGGTCCTAGCGGGAGGGCTGGGGCCAACGTCCTGACTTTC.

The J gene is TRBJ2-3, the V gene TRBV4-1; D is undetermined. Trimming took 0 bases from V and 1 from J, leaving 17 bases between them. The CDR3 has 18 amino acids. Germline-derived CDR1 and CDR2 are MGHRA and YSYEKL. DNA of the CDR3: TGCGCCAGCAGCCAAGAATTACAGCTTACGATAGGCACAGATACGCAGTATTTT. It translates to CASSQELQLTIGTDTQYF.

This chain joins TRBV7-2 and TRBJ1-4; no clear D gene. Trimming shortened V by 1 base and J by 3 bases, and 9 bases separated the two germline ends. Germline V gene data show CDR1 as SGHTA and CDR2 as FQGNSA. The CDR3 totals 15 residues. The CDR3 reads CASSLVGVPNEKLFF. CDR3 bases: TGTGCCAGCAGCTTAGTCGGGGTTCCTAATGAAAAACTGTTTTTT. Using reference TRBV7-2 and TRBJ1-4 for the parts outside the CDR3, the full variable domain is GAGVSQSPSNKVTEKGKDVELRCDPISGHTALYWYRQSLGQGLEFLIYFQGNSAPDKSGLPSDRFSAERTGGSVSTLTIQRTQQEDSAVYLCASSLVGVPNEKLFFGSGTQLSVL.

The V gene is TRBV30, the J gene TRBJ1-2, with D unclear. CDR1 GTSNPN and CDR2 SVGIG come from the germline V gene (reference sequence). Trimming removed 0 bases at V and 7 bases at J, with 12 bases between. This CDR3 has 13 residues. CDR3 nucleotide sequence: TGTGCCTGGAGTGTACTCGTCTCGAGTGGCTACACCTTC. Its protein product is CAWSVLVSSGYTF.

The rearrangement joins TRBV12-5 to TRBJ1-1; D is undetermined. Germline assignment: CDR1 LGHNT and CDR2 FRNRAP. V was trimmed by 9 bases and J by 3 bases, leaving 14 bases between them. This CDR3 contains 13 residues. CDR3 nucleotides: TGTGCTAGCCTCCGAGGTTATTACACTGAAGCTTTCTTT. It translates to CASLRGYYTEAFF.

The rearrangement uses TRBV4-3 and TRBJ2-7; 10 bases match TRBD1. This CDR3 contains 15 residues. Germline V gene lookup returns CDR1 LGHNA and CDR2 YSLEER. V was clipped by 3 bases and J by 4 bases; unmatched bases: 6. CDR3 in DNA: TGCGCCAGCAGCCACCGACAGGGGGCCGATTACGAGCAGTACTTC. As protein: CASSHRQGADYEQYF.

The chain links TRBV4-3 to TRBJ1-2; D perhaps matches TRBD1 (5 bases). The germline gives CDR1 LGHNA, CDR2 YSLEER. Trimming left V 1 base short and J 6 bases short, with 15 bases between. The CDR3 is made up of 15 amino acids. This CDR3 reads CASSQVVSGRNGYTF. CDR3 DNA sequence: TGCGCCAGCAGCCAAGTAGTTTCAGGGCGCAATGGCTACACCTTC.

The chain recombines TRBV6-1 with TRBJ1-2; D is undetermined. CDR1 and CDR2 (germline): MNHNS, SASEGT. The V end was cut by 3 bases, the J end by 8 bases, with 10 bases between. This CDR3 has 12 amino acids. The CDR3 spells CASSDRPAGYTF. The CDR3 bases are TGTGCCAGCAGTGACAGGCCCGCCGGCTACACCTTC.

This clone was picked up one time. V is TRBV18 and J is TRBJ1-1; no clear D. Germline V gene data show CDR1 as KGHSH and CDR2 as LQKENI. This CDR3 is built from 12 residues. Trimming left V 5 bases short and J 5 bases short, with 9 bases between. CDR3 DNA: TGTGCCAGCTCAACCCCGGTAACTGAAGCTTTCTTT. It is translated as CASSTPVTEAFF.

V and J are TRBV4-1 and TRBJ1-2, with 9 bases lining up with TRBD1. The CDR3 has 14 amino acids. Trimming at V came to 8 bases and at J to 7 bases, leaving 11 bases not matched to a gene. Germline CDR1 MGHRA, CDR2 YSYEKL. The DNA for the CDR3 is TGCGCCAGCCAAAGGACAGGGGATGGTCGTGGCTACACCTTC. Protein product: CASQRTGDGRGYTF.